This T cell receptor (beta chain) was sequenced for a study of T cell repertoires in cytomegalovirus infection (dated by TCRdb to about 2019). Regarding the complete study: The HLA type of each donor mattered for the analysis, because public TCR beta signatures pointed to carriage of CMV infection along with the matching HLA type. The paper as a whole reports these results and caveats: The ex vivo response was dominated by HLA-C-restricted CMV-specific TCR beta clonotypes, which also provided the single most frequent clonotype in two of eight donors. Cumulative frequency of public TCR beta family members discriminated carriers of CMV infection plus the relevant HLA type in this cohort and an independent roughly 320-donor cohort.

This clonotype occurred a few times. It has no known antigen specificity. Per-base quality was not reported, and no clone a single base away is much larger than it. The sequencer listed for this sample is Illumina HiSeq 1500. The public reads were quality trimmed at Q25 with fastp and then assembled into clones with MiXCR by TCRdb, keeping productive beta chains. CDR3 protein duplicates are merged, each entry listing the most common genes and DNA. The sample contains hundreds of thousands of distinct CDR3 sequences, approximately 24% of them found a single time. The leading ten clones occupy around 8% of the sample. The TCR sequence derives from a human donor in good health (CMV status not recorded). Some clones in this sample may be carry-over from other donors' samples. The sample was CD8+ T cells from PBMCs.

The DNA sequence is given as TGCAGCGTTGAAAATGCGGAGGACACTGAAGCTTTCTTT. This codes for CSVENAEDTEAFF. The chain is assembled from TRBV29-1 and TRBJ1-1; the D gene lacks a confident call. Sequences SQVTM (CDR1) and ANQGSEA (CDR2) are obtained from the germline V gene. Including the terminal cysteine and phenylalanine, the CDR3 comprises 13 residues. CDR3 DNA is the only sequence kept; it has 39 bases, read in frame from the first base. V is clipped by 2 bases and J by 3 bases, and the sequence between their germline boundaries is 10 bases long.